Given below is one T cell receptor beta chain in context. Its antigen is unknown. One base away there is no much larger clone; base qualities are not given. This specimen includes other DNA sequences encoding the same CDR3. This sample was included in a study of vaccination effects on CD4 cells after COVID-19 (dated by TCRdb to the early 2020s). Some background on the complete study: Across the study, the median time from the second dose to post-vaccine sampling was 72 days (range 14 to 241). In both COVID-19 convalescent patients and infection-naive vaccine recipients, the study compared SARS-CoV-2 spike-specific CD4+ TCR repertoires from before mRNA vaccination with those from after it. A total of 10 COVID-19 convalescent patients and several SARS-CoV-2-naive healthy vaccine recipients were included in the full study. In the study, cultures from other donors were sequenced using the Oncomine TCR Beta short-read assay on an Illumina iSeq 100.

The CDR1 and CDR2 encoded by the germline V gene are SGHRS and YFSETQ. The CDR3 has 15 amino acids, counting the end cysteine and phenylalanine. Of the read, only the CDR3 DNA is kept; its 45 bases are in frame from base 1. V is trimmed back by 3 bases and J by 4 bases, and the junction contains 2 bases that no gene match accounts for. Results the study describes overall, beyond this receptor: Both infection-induced and vaccine-induced clones contracted markedly at late post-vaccination timepoints, which is consistent with waning T cell responses. In healthy vaccine recipients, vaccine-induced clones were almost all SARS-CoV-2 mono-reactive, with only 1 of 255 being cross-reactive with common cold coronaviruses. Limitations of the study were the small number of convalescent patients and the absence of early post-infection timepoints.

Library method: the immunoSEQ multiplex PCR assay. TCR beta CDR3 sequencing was performed on DNA from the cultured, isolated CD4+ T cells. Concerning the study's data processing: Non-productive TCR sequences were removed and reads were trimmed to the CDR3 region, keeping CDR3s of at least 7 amino acids. The MANAFEST web app was used to pick out antigen-specific clonotypes by comparing their expansion in peptide wells with that in reference cultures. Positive clones required FDR<0.05 expansion versus reference and all other wells, odds ratio above 5, and frequency above 0.1% in two replicate wells. Clonotypes significantly expanded in SARS-CoV-2 spike wells and in at least one common cold coronavirus spike condition were defined as cross-reactive. Levenshtein distance calculated with the stringdist R package was used to assess CDR3 similarity, and unrooted trees were constructed with ape in R 3.6.1. This is the immuneACCESS table as TCRdb keeps it, with only in-frame sequences that have V and J called. A part of the clones is gone; compared with another copy, unresolved V genes explain less than half, and the rest is unexplained. V, J and clone size are those of that table, while D and trimming were read from the DNA. The sample table records some 22,000 clones; around 70% of these occur just once. 7% to 10% of the sample belongs to the ten largest clones.

The ViraFEST assay stimulated PBMC with viral peptide pools and then used TCR sequencing to identify antigen-specific CD4+ T cell clonotypes by expansion. After roughly 11 days of culture, CD4+ T cells were isolated with the EasySep CD4+ T cell isolation kit. Two doses of either the BNT162b2 or the mRNA-1273 mRNA SARS-CoV-2 vaccine were administered to participants. None of the healthy vaccine recipients had a prior SARS-CoV-2 infection, which was confirmed by nucleocapsid antibody tests that came back negative both before and after vaccination. Some 2 million PBMC per well were cultured with 9 to 10 ug/ml peptides in IMDM containing around 5.3% human AB serum, approximately 10 IU/ml IL-2 and gentamicin. Half of the culture medium was replaced with fresh IL-2-containing medium on days 3 and 7. Unless noted otherwise, every peptide stimulation condition was grown in triplicate wells. Using Ficoll-Paque Plus gradient centrifugation, PBMC were separated from whole blood and then either used fresh or cryopreserved at -140C. The overlapping peptide pools covered the spike proteins of SARS-CoV-2 and of the common cold coronaviruses HCoV-NL63, HCoV-OC43 and HCoV-229E. Genomic DNA was extracted from cultured CD4+ T cells with the QIAamp micro DNA kit.

The receptor's source is a human donor who received a COVID-19 vaccine. This sequence uses TRBV5-1 and TRBJ2-2, with 11 bases matching TRBD2. Sequenced here: CD4+ T cells from PBMCs cultured with SARS-CoV-2 spike peptides, sampled after COVID-19 vaccination. Per the publication, the cell subset or site label means: SARS-CoV-2 spike overlapping peptide pool stimulation. CDR3 sequence: CASSSGTSGTGELFF. The sequence in DNA is TGCGCCAGCAGCTCCGGGACTAGCGGCACCGGGGAGCTGTTTTTT.